One and the same sample provided the 18 T cell receptor beta chains below, sequenced in a study of breast tumors, draining lymph nodes, adjacent tissues. In TCRdb, the multiplex PCR reads were re-called with MiXCR into one record per CDR3 protein. The data show thousands of distinct CDR3 sequences, roughly 44% seen once. The sequenced sample consisted of tumor-adjacent breast tissue. Every receptor here comes from a female donor with breast cancer. Some clones in this sample may be carry-over from other donors' samples.

This clonotype counts as medium-sized. This rearrangement joins TRBV4-2 to TRBJ1-5; maybe TRBD1 (6 bases). Trimming shortened V by 2 bases and J by 5 bases, and 16 bases separated the two germline ends. The length of the CDR3 is 16 residues. The germline V gene has CDR1 LGHNA and CDR2 YNFKEQ. CDR3 region: CASSQLLGDTHQPQHF. CDR3 DNA sequence: TGTGCCAGCAGCCAACTACTTGGGGACACCCATCAGCCCCAGCATTTT.

This sequence joins TRBV6-2 or TRBV6-3 and TRBJ2-7; 9 bases fit TRBD1. Germline V gene data show CDR1 as MNHEY and CDR2 as SVGEGT. The CDR3 has 14 residues. V lost 5 bases to trimming and J lost 2 bases; unmatched junction nucleotides: 4. CDR3: CASSAGTGPYEQYF. CDR3 DNA sequence: TGTGCCAGCAGTGCCGGGACAGGGCCCTACGAGCAGTACTTC.

The gene calls are TRBV7-2 and TRBJ2-7; D call uncertain. CDR1 and CDR2 (germline): SGHTA, FQGNSA. V shed 5 bases and J shed 2 bases, with 13 bases lying between them. The CDR3 loop spans 14 amino acids. CDR3 nucleotide sequence: TGTGCCAGCAGCCCCGGACGACGGCCCTACGAGCAGTACTTC. This translates into CASSPGRRPYEQYF. Supplemented by reference TRBV7-2 and TRBJ2-7, the full variable domain reads GAGVSQSPSNKVTEKGKDVELRCDPISGHTALYWYRQSLGQGLEFLIYFQGNSAPDKSGLPSDRFSAERTGGSVSTLTIQRTQQEDSAVYLCASSPGRRPYEQYFGPGTRLTVT.

This clonotype was recorded only once. One junction end does not reproduce the germline sequence, and a read error may be involved. The DNA for the CDR3 is TGTGCCAGCAGCGTCTCCCACGACAGGGGGCGAAACTTC. This codes for CASSVSHDRGRNF. This sequence joins TRBV5-8 and TRBJ2-7; 10 positions match TRBD1. In germline, CDR1 is SGHTS, CDR2 YDEGEE. CDR3 length equals 13 residues.

Many counts were recorded for this clonotype. The chain is built from TRBV5-1 and TRBJ1-4; D perhaps matches TRBD1 (5 bases). Trimming removed 1 base from V and 5 bases from J, with 9 bases in between. CDR1 is SGHRS, CDR2 YFSETQ, per germline. This CDR3 spans 14 amino acids. CDR3 region: CASSLSGINEKLFF. The CDR3 DNA is TGCGCCAGCAGCTTGTCAGGGATCAATGAAAAACTGTTTTTT.

This clonotype was counted many times. V and J are TRBV4-3 and TRBJ1-1; a possible D gene is TRBD1 (6 bases). This CDR3 is built from 14 residues. Germline CDR1 is LGHNA and CDR2 is YSLEER. Trimming left V 1 base short and J 1 base short, with 7 bases between. This CDR3 reads CASSQVGGNTEAFF. The CDR3 DNA reads as TGCGCCAGCAGCCAAGTAGGGGGGAACACTGAAGCTTTCTTT.

This chain joins TRBV6-5 and TRBJ2-1; no clear D. CDR3 size: 13 residues. V dropped 0 bases and J dropped 4 bases, with 4 bases sitting between them. The germline V gene has CDR1 MNHEY and CDR2 SVGAGI. The CDR3 nucleotides read TGTGCCAGCAGTTACTCGGGGTACAATGAGCAGTTCTTC. Translation: CASSYSGYNEQFF.

V is TRBV7-9 and J is TRBJ1-2; TRBD1 matches 7 bases. This CDR3 spans 15 amino acids. In germline, CDR1 is SEHNR, CDR2 FQNEAQ (reference sequence). The J segment lost 2 bases and the V segment lost 1 base, leaving 4 bases of the junction unmatched. This CDR3 reads CASSLVTGENYGYTF. The CDR3 DNA is TGTGCCAGCAGCTTAGTCACAGGGGAAAACTATGGCTACACCTTC.

This chain connects TRBV3-1 to TRBJ2-3; 7 bases are shared with TRBD2. CDR3 length: 15 amino acids. V lost 4 bases, J lost 0 bases, and 4 bases stayed unmatched. CDR1 is LGHDT, CDR2 YNNKEL, per germline (reference sequence). The CDR3 region is CASSRGGASTDTQYF. CDR3 DNA sequence: TGTGCCAGCAGCCGGGGAGGGGCGAGCACAGATACGCAGTATTTT.

This clonotype was seen ten or more times. The rearrangement uses TRBV7-9 and TRBJ1-6; TRBD1 might be the D (6 bases). With 3 bases removed from V and 10 bases from J, the gap between germline ends came to 22 bases. CDR3 length: 17 amino acids. Germline V CDR1 and CDR2: SEHNR, FQNEAQ (reference sequence). The CDR3 protein is CASSFQDLLGARSPLHF. The CDR3 nucleotides read TGTGCCAGCAGCTTTCAAGACTTGTTGGGGGCGAGGTCACCCCTCCACTTT.

This clonotype was recorded only once. This chain uses TRBV7-2 with TRBJ2-5; D remains unclear. The CDR3 has 14 residues. Germline assignment: CDR1 SGHTA and CDR2 FQGNSA. The V end lost 2 bases, the J end lost 4 bases, and 11 bases lay between the germline ends. The CDR3 bases are TGTGCCAGCAGCTTAATGGGCTGGAGAGAGACCCAGTACTTC. Amino acids: CASSLMGWRETQYF.

This clonotype was found a few times. The chain recombines TRBV5-6 with TRBJ2-5; the D is unclear. The CDR3 is 16 amino acids. Germline CDR1 and CDR2: SGHDT and YYEEEE. Between the trimmed V and J ends, which lost 4 bases and 0 bases, there was a span of 16 bases. The CDR3 nucleotides are TGTGCCAGCAGCGGACCCTCTAGTCCAGACCAAGAGACCCAGTACTTC. Its protein product is CASSGPSSPDQETQYF.

By sample share, this clonotype is medium-sized. The rearrangement joins TRBV20-1 to TRBJ1-6; no clear D gene. This CDR3 comprises 12 residues. The V end lost 0 bases, the J end lost 7 bases, and 4 bases lay between the germline ends. Germline CDR1 DFQATT, CDR2 SNEGSKA (reference sequence). The CDR3 loop reads CSARELNSPLHF. The CDR3 DNA sequence: TGCAGTGCTAGAGAGTTGAATTCACCCCTCCACTTT.

There are many counts of this clonotype. The rearrangement joins TRBV7-2 to TRBJ2-4; 11 positions match TRBD2. Trimming removed 1 base from V and 1 base from J; junction bases left unmatched: 12. Germline CDR1 is SGHTA and CDR2 is FQGNSA. CDR3 length equals 20 residues. This CDR3 reads CASSLGFKGSSGRAKNIQYF. The CDR3 bases are TGTGCCAGCAGCTTAGGGTTCAAGGGTTCTAGCGGGAGGGCCAAAAACATTCAGTACTTC.

The chain employs TRBV10-2 and TRBJ1-2; the match to TRBD1 covers 10 bases. Trimming cost V 6 bases and J 7 bases; bases outside gene matches: 8. The CDR3 covers 14 residues. Per germline, CDR1 WSHSY and CDR2 SAAADI. CDR3 nucleotides: TGCGCCAGCAGAGCGGACAGGGGGGCCAGTGGCTACACCTTC. Translation: CASRADRGASGYTF.

This clonotype is judged large. The CDR3 protein is CASSPLLAGGASTYEQYF. CDR3 bases: TGTGCCAGCAGCCCCCTACTAGCGGGAGGGGCATCAACCTACGAGCAGTACTTC. V gene TRBV5-6 combines with J gene TRBJ2-7; the match to TRBD2 covers 13 bases. The germline V gene encodes CDR1 SGHDT and CDR2 YYEEEE. The CDR3 consists of 18 residues. Trimming at V came to 4 bases and at J to 2 bases, leaving 12 bases not matched to a gene.

This clonotype came up many times. The V gene is TRBV12-3 or TRBV12-4, the J gene TRBJ2-1; 8 bases line up with TRBD2. The CDR3 loop spans 13 amino acids. Trimming removed 6 bases from V and 6 bases from J; junction bases left unmatched: 4. CDR3 nucleotides: TGTGCCAGCAGCCGGGGGACTAGCAATGAGCAGTTCTTC. Its translation: CASSRGTSNEQFF.

The J gene is TRBJ2-2, the V gene TRBV4-2, with 11 bases that match TRBD1. J lost 6 bases, V lost 3 bases, and 9 bases had no gene match. The germline V gene has CDR1 LGHNA and CDR2 YNFKEQ. The CDR3 loop spans 17 amino acids. For the CDR3, the DNA is TGTGCCAGCAGCCAGACGGACAGGGGGCGCGGGGCCGGGGAGCTGTTTTTT. Translating it yields CASSQTDRGRGAGELFF.